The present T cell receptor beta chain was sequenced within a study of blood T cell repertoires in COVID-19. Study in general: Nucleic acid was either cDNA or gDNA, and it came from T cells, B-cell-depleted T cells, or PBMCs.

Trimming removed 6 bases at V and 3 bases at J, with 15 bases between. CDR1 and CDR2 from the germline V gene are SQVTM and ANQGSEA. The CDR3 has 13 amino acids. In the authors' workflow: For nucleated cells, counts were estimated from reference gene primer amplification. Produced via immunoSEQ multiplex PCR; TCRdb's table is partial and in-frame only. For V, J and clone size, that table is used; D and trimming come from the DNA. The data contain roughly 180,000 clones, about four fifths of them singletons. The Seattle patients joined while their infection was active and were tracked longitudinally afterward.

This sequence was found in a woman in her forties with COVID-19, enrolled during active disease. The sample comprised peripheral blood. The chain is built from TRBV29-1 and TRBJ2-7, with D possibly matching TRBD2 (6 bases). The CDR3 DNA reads TGCAGCGTGCGACCGGGACTCGACTACGAGCAGTACTTC. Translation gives CSVRPGLDYEQYF.